A single sample is the source of the 11 T cell receptor beta chains below, sequenced in a study of blood T cell repertoires in COVID-19. TCRdb keeps only in-frame clones here, not all; method: immunoSEQ multiplex PCR. Of approximately 250,000 clones listed, nearly 95% are singletons. Source material: peripheral blood. Receptor source: a man aged 30 to 45 with COVID-19, enrolled during active disease.

V and J are TRBV29-1 and TRBJ1-1, with D possibly TRBD1 on 6 matching bases. V gave up 3 bases and J gave up 0 bases, with 23 bases separating them. Germline CDR1 and CDR2: SQVTM and ANQGSEA. The CDR3 is 18 residues long. The CDR3 DNA reads TGCAGCGTTGAGGGCTTGGACAGCCCCCGTGACATGAACACTGAAGCTTTCTTT. Protein product: CSVEGLDSPRDMNTEAFF.

This rearrangement joins TRBV18 to TRBJ1-1, with 7 bases identical to TRBD1. Germline-derived CDR1 and CDR2 are KGHSH and LQKENI. Trimming removed 4 bases from V and 1 base from J; junction bases left unmatched: 0. The CDR3 length is 13 residues. In DNA, the CDR3 is TGTGCCAGCTCACGGGACAGGAACACTGAAGCTTTCTTT. Protein sequence: CASSRDRNTEAFF.

The chain has TRBV3-1 (or the pseudogene TRBV3-2) and TRBJ1-2; 7 nucleotides align to TRBD1. The CDR3 has 13 residues. Germline V gene data show CDR1 as LGHDT and CDR2 as YNNKEL (reference sequence). V was pared by 1 base and J by 7 bases, with 3 bases of the junction left unmatched. The CDR3 DNA reads TGTGCCAGCAGCCAAGGGCGGACAGGTGGCTACACCTTC. Amino acid sequence: CASSQGRTGGYTF.

A word on this clone: Additional DNA sequences in this sample encode the identical CDR3. The chain recombines TRBV18 with TRBJ2-5; 8 bases line up with TRBD1. The germline V gene has CDR1 KGHSH and CDR2 LQKENI. This CDR3 is 14 amino acids long. The trim removed 3 bases at V and 4 bases at J, leaving 4 bases unmatched. This CDR3 reads CASSPGQGGETQYF. The CDR3 region has the DNA TGTGCCAGCTCACCCGGACAGGGCGGAGAGACCCAGTACTTC.

A single count supports this clone. The genes are TRBV11-2 and TRBJ1-1; D gene ambiguous. CDR3 length: 13 amino acids. The germline CDR1 and CDR2 sequences are SGHAT and FQNNGV. V was trimmed by 5 bases and J by 1 base, leaving 8 bases between them. In DNA, the CDR3 is TGTGCCAGCAGCCTCCCAGGGAACACTGAAGCTTTCTTT. This codes for CASSLPGNTEAFF.

V is TRBV29-1 and J is TRBJ2-2, with D possibly TRBD2 on 6 matching bases. The CDR3 consists of 14 residues. CDR1 is SQVTM and CDR2 is ANQGSEA in the germline V gene. CDR3 DNA sequence: TGCAGAGTCGCTCGGGGGAAGAACACCGGGGAGCTGTTTTTT. It translates to CRVARGKNTGELFF.

For this clone: The identical CDR3 is also encoded by other nucleotide sequences in the sample. The chain is built from TRBV9 and TRBJ1-2; weak D call: TRBD1 (5 bases). Looked up from germline, CDR1 is SGDLS and CDR2 is YYNGEE. Between the trimmed V and J ends, which lost 0 bases and 8 bases, there was a span of 8 bases. This CDR3 has 12 residues. This CDR3 is CASSVGAGGYTF. In DNA form, the CDR3 reads TGTGCCAGCAGCGTAGGGGCAGGGGGCTACACCTTC.

This sequence joins TRBV12-5 and TRBJ1-1, with 7 bases fitting TRBD1. The V gene end was trimmed by 6 bases and the J gene end by 5 bases; junction bases not matched to a gene: 3. Germline-derived CDR1 and CDR2 are LGHNT and FRNRAP. The CDR3 spans 12 residues. Here the CDR3 reads CASGMTGTEAFF. The CDR3, as DNA: TGTGCTAGTGGAATGACAGGGACTGAAGCTTTCTTT.

Note on this clone: The sample holds other DNA sequences that translate to the same CDR3. V is TRBV6-5 and J is TRBJ2-7; no firm D call. CDR1 is MNHEY, CDR2 SVGAGI, per germline. V lost 2 bases, J lost 4 bases, and 9 bases lay in between. CDR3 length: 13 amino acids. CDR3 DNA sequence: TGTGCCAGCAGTTACGTGACTGGGTACGAGCAGTACTTC. It translates to CASSYVTGYEQYF.

V and J are TRBV7-9 and TRBJ1-1, with TRBD1 as a possible D gene (6 bases). The CDR3 loop spans 15 amino acids. Germline CDR1 SEHNR, CDR2 FQNEAQ (reference sequence). V was trimmed by 4 bases and J by 10 bases, leaving 22 bases between them. CDR3 nucleotide sequence: TGTGCCAGCAGCTATCCCGGGACAACGGAGTCCGGAGCTTTCTTT. Its translation is CASSYPGTTESGAFF.

The rearrangement links TRBV4-1 to TRBJ1-4; D gene ambiguous. Looked up from germline, CDR1 is MGHRA and CDR2 is YSYEKL. The CDR3 is 13 amino acids. Trimming removed 0 bases at V and 4 bases at J, with 3 bases between. CDR3 residues: CASSQDNNEKLFF. For the CDR3, the DNA is TGCGCCAGCAGCCAAGACAATAATGAAAAACTGTTTTTT.